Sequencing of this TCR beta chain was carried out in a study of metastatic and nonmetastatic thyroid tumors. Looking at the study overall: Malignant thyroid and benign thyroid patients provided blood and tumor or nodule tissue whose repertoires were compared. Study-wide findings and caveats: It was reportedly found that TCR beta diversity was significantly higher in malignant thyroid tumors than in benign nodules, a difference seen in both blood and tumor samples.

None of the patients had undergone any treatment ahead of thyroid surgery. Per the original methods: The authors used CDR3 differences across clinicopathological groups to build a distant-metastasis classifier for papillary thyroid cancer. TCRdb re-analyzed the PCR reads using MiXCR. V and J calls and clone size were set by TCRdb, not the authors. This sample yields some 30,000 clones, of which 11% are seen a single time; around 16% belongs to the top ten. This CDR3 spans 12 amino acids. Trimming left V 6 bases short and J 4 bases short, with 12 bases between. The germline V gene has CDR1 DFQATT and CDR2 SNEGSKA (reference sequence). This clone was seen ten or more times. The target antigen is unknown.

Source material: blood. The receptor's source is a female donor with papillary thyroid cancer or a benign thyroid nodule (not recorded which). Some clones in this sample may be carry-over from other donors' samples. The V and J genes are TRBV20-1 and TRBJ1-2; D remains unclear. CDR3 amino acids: CSASGSSYGYTF. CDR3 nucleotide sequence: TGCAGTGCATCGGGCAGCTCCTATGGCTACACCTTC.